These 23 T cell receptor beta chains came from one sample sequenced in a study of T-cell reconstitution after alpha-beta-depleted transplantation in children. Construction of the TCRbeta library involved unique molecular identifiers. One entry per CDR3 protein results from TCRdb running MiXCR on the PCR reads. The table includes under 300,000 distinct CDR3 sequences, more than 9% detected once. The source was peripheral blood, collected 180 days after TCRalphabeta/CD19-depleted stem cell transplant. The receptors derive from a male patient aged 2-9 years who had a stem cell transplant for chronic granulomatous disease, so the T cells may come from the graft donor.

This chain links TRBV4-3 with TRBJ2-1; 11 nucleotides align to TRBD2. CDR1 LGHNA and CDR2 YSLEER come from the germline V gene. V was pared by 0 bases and J by 2 bases, with 6 bases of the junction left unmatched. The CDR3 length is 18 residues. CDR3 bases: TGCGCCAGCAGCCAAGATATAGCGGGGGGGTATACCTACAATGAGCAGTTCTTC. Its protein is CASSQDIAGGYTYNEQFF.

This clonotype was observed a few times. The chain links TRBV30 to TRBJ2-7; 10 bases line up with TRBD1. J lost 6 bases, V lost 3 bases, and 5 bases had no gene match. Germline assignment: CDR1 GTSNPN and CDR2 SVGIG (reference sequence). This CDR3 has 13 residues. The CDR3 spells CAWRKTGGGEQYF. CDR3 bases: TGTGCCTGGAGGAAGACAGGGGGCGGCGAGCAGTACTTC.

This clonotype was counted a few times. The chain links TRBV19 to TRBJ1-5, with TRBD1 as a possible D gene (5 bases). CDR3 size: 14 residues. With 3 bases removed from V and 6 bases from J, the gap between germline ends came to 12 bases. CDR1 is LNHDA, CDR2 SQIVND, per germline (reference sequence). The CDR3 sequence: CASSIRLGTQPQHF. The CDR3 coding sequence is TGTGCCAGTAGTATTCGACTGGGGACTCAGCCCCAGCATTTT.

The rearrangement links TRBV7-2 to TRBJ2-3, with a tentative D call TRBD2 (6 bases). Germline values: CDR1 SGHTA, CDR2 FQGNSA. The V end lost 6 bases, the J end lost 4 bases, and 11 bases lay between the germline ends. The CDR3 is 13 amino acids. CDR3 residues: CASSIIAADTQYF. For the CDR3, the DNA is TGTGCCAGCAGTATCATAGCGGCAGATACGCAGTATTTT.

This clonotype was picked up many times. The chain combines TRBV5-1 with TRBJ2-7, with D possibly called TRBD1 or TRBD2 (5 bases each). In germline, CDR1 is SGHRS, CDR2 YFSETQ. The CDR3 runs 13 residues. Between the trimmed V and J ends, which lost 5 bases and 0 bases, there was a span of 9 bases. DNA for the CDR3: TGCGCCAGCAGGGGGGAGCGCTCCTACGAGCAGTACTTC. Its protein product is CASRGERSYEQYF.

This clonotype was detected many times. The chain carries TRBV12-3 or TRBV12-4 and TRBJ1-3; unclear D gene. The ends were cut back, 6 bases at V and 0 bases at J, with 12 bases in the middle. The CDR3 loop spans 15 amino acids. CDR3 loop: CASSPSTFSGNTIYF. DNA for the CDR3: TGTGCCAGCAGCCCGTCGACCTTCTCTGGAAACACCATATATTTT.

This clonotype was seen repeatedly, ten times or more. The junction departs from germline at one end; a sequencing error may be responsible. The rearrangement uses TRBV12-3 or TRBV12-4 and TRBJ2-7; 7 positions agree with TRBD1. The CDR3 length is 13 residues. The CDR3 protein is CASSFFRDSLNSF. The CDR3 nucleotides read TGTGCCAGCAGTTTCTTCCGGGACAGCCTAAACTCCTTC.

This clonotype was detected ten times or more. The rearrangement joins TRBV18 to TRBJ2-3; D remains ambiguous. V lost 3 bases and J 4 bases, leaving 5 bases between the germline ends. CDR3 length: 12 residues. Per germline, CDR1 KGHSH and CDR2 LQKENI. The CDR3 reads CASSPEPDTQYF. The CDR3 DNA reads TGTGCCAGCTCACCCGAGCCAGATACGCAGTATTTT.

The CDR3: CASSLANREQYF. As DNA, the CDR3 is TGTGCCAGCAGCCTTGCCAACCGCGAGCAGTACTTC. The chain is built from TRBV5-5 and TRBJ2-7; D is undetermined. This CDR3 spans 12 amino acids. The germline V and J ends were trimmed by 4 bases and 6 bases, with 11 bases remaining between them. Germline V gene sequence: CDR1 SGHKS, CDR2 YYEKEE (reference sequence). Based on the CDR3 plus reference TRBV5-5 and TRBJ2-7, the full variable domain is DAGVTQSPTHLIKTRGQQVTLRCSPISGHKSVSWYQQVLGQGPQFIFQYYEKEERGRGNFPDRFSARQFPNYSSELNVNALLLGDSALYLCASSLANREQYFGPGTRLTVT.

This clonotype was found many times. The V call is TRBV12-3 or TRBV12-4, the J call TRBJ1-5; 10 bases map to TRBD1. The CDR3 has 20 amino acids. V was clipped by 3 bases and J by 3 bases; unmatched bases: 17. As DNA, the CDR3 is TGTGCCAGCAGTTTTATTGGACAGGGGGGAGGAGGGACGATCAATCAGCCCCAGCATTTT. Its protein is CASSFIGQGGGGTINQPQHF.

There are many counts of this clonotype. The rearrangement links TRBV20-1 to TRBJ2-2, with TRBD2 identical over 9 bases. V lost 3 bases to trimming and J lost 3 bases; unmatched junction nucleotides: 2. CDR1 DFQATT and CDR2 SNEGSKA come from the germline V gene (reference sequence). The CDR3 contains 14 residues. The CDR3: CSARTSGHTGELFF. The DNA for the CDR3 is TGCAGTGCTAGGACTAGCGGTCACACCGGGGAGCTGTTTTTT.

This clonotype appeared many times. The V call is TRBV5-5, the J call TRBJ2-1; D gene unclear. The CDR3 spans 12 residues. Germline V gene lookup returns CDR1 SGHKS and CDR2 YYEKEE (reference sequence). V lost 1 base and J 6 bases, leaving 5 bases between the germline ends. In DNA, the CDR3 is TGTGCCAGCAGCTTGCAGGTCAATGAGCAGTTCTTC. Its protein is CASSLQVNEQFF.

At least ten counts were recorded for this clonotype. The chain combines TRBV20-1 with TRBJ2-7; TRBD1 is a possible D gene (5 bases). V gave up 6 bases and J gave up 3 bases, with 18 bases separating them. CDR3 length equals 14 residues. In germline, CDR1 is DFQATT, CDR2 SNEGSKA (reference sequence). The CDR3 DNA reads as TGCAGTGCAACCGACAGCTCTCTAGGCTACGAGCAGTACTTC. This codes for CSATDSSLGYEQYF.

This clonotype was detected ten times or more. The V gene is TRBV7-2, the J gene TRBJ2-3; D possibly corresponds to TRBD1 (6 bases). Trimming shortened V by 5 bases and J by 2 bases, and 17 bases separated the two germline ends. This CDR3 is 16 amino acids long. Germline lookup yields CDR1 SGHTA and CDR2 FQGNSA. Here the CDR3 reads CASSPPRGLLTDTQYF. The CDR3 DNA sequence: TGTGCCAGCAGCCCTCCCAGGGGCCTACTCACAGATACGCAGTATTTT.

Many counts were recorded for this clonotype. The chain is built from TRBV5-1 and TRBJ2-7, with 8 bases lining up with TRBD1. The V gene end was trimmed by 7 bases and the J gene end by 2 bases; junction bases not matched to a gene: 17. Germline V gene sequence: CDR1 SGHRS, CDR2 YFSETQ. The CDR3 is 17 amino acids. The CDR3 DNA reads TGCGCCAGCGCCAGCAGCTTGAACCGGGACAGGCCCTACGAGCAGTACTTC. Translated: CASASSLNRDRPYEQYF.

This clonotype has at least ten counts. V is TRBV6-2 or TRBV6-3 and J is TRBJ2-7, with a possible D match to TRBD1 (5 bases). Germline V gene sequence: CDR1 MNHEY, CDR2 SVGEGT. The germline V and J ends were trimmed by 10 bases and 0 bases, with 10 bases remaining between them. The length of the CDR3 is 12 residues. The CDR3 sequence: CAIHRSSYEQYF. CDR3 DNA sequence: TGTGCCATCCACAGGAGCTCCTACGAGCAGTACTTC.

This clonotype was detected ten times or more. The J gene is TRBJ1-2, the V gene TRBV7-2; D is unclear. This CDR3 contains 14 residues. V was clipped by 3 bases and J by 4 bases, with 12 bases between them. Germline values: CDR1 SGHTA, CDR2 FQGNSA. The CDR3: CASSLSDGPYGYTF. The CDR3 DNA follows: TGTGCCAGCAGCTTGTCGGACGGACCCTATGGCTACACCTTC.

This clonotype was detected ten times or more. The chain uses TRBV12-3 or TRBV12-4 and TRBJ2-3; D gene ambiguous. V was cut by 4 bases and J by 4 bases, with 9 bases left in between. The CDR3 totals 13 residues. CDR3 sequence (DNA): TGTGCCAGCAGTTCCTCCGCAGCAGATACGCAGTATTTT. The encoded protein is CASSSSAADTQYF.

The gene calls are TRBV30 and TRBJ2-5; D not certain. The CDR3 has 14 residues. Trimming stripped 0 bases from V and 0 bases from J, with 8 bases between. Germline CDR1 reads GTSNPN; CDR2 reads SVGIG (reference sequence). The CDR3 region is CAWSVYRYQETQYF. Here the CDR3 DNA reads TGTGCCTGGAGTGTCTACCGGTACCAAGAGACCCAGTACTTC.

This clonotype was found many times. The chain carries TRBV6-1 and TRBJ2-3; 10 nucleotides align to TRBD2. The CDR3 length is 14 residues. The V gene end was trimmed by 5 bases and the J gene end by 6 bases; junction bases not matched to a gene: 5. The germline gives CDR1 MNHNS, CDR2 SASEGT. The DNA for the CDR3 is TGTGCCAGCAGTAATAGCGGGGGGCCGGATACGCAGTATTTT. Translation: CASSNSGGPDTQYF.

In its sample, this clonotype was seen many times. This chain uses TRBV12-3 or TRBV12-4 with TRBJ2-4; the D is unclear. Trimming shortened V by 3 bases and J by 2 bases, and 2 bases separated the two germline ends. This CDR3 has 12 amino acids. The CDR3 DNA sequence: TGTGCCAGCAGTTTGACCAAAAACATTCAGTACTTC. This sequence encodes CASSLTKNIQYF.

This rearrangement joins TRBV12-3 or TRBV12-4 to TRBJ2-7; 11 bases map to TRBD2. This CDR3 has 14 amino acids. V lost 6 bases and J lost 2; bases outside the gene matches: 3. In DNA form, the CDR3 reads TGTGCCAGCAGACGACTAGCGGGAACCTACGAGCAGTACTTC. Translated: CASRRLAGTYEQYF.

This clonotype has a handful of counts. The genes are TRBV7-9 and TRBJ2-1; TRBD1 matches at 7 bases. The CDR3 sequence is 15 residues long. Germline CDR1 is SEHNR and CDR2 is FQNEAQ (reference sequence). V lost 5 bases and J lost 4; bases outside the gene matches: 8. The CDR3: CASSRDRAEYNEQFF. The CDR3 DNA is TGTGCCAGCAGCCGAGACAGGGCTGAGTACAATGAGCAGTTCTTC.